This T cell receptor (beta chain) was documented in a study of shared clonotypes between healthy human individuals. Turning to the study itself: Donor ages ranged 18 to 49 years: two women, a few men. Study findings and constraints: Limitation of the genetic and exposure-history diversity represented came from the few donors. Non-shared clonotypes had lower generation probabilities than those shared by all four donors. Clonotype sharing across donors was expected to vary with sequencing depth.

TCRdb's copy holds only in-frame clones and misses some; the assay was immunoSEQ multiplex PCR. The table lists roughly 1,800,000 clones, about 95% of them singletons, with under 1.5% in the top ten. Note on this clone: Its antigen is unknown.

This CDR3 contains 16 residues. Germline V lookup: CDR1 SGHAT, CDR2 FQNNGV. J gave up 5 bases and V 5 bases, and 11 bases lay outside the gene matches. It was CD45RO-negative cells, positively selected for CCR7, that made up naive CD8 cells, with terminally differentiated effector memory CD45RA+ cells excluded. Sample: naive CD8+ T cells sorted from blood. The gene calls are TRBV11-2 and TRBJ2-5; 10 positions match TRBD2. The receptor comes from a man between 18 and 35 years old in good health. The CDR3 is CASSHPSGGPRETQYF. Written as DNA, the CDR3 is TGTGCCAGCAGCCACCCTAGCGGGGGCCCTCGGGAGACCCAGTACTTC.